This entry describes one T cell receptor beta chain. Its antigen is undetermined. PCR amplification relied on 60 Vbeta primers (plus 13 Jbeta primers). Sequenced by immunoSEQ multiplex PCR; TCRdb stores in-frame clones only, minus some. The top ten hold 3% to 3.5% of the sample, which has around 150,000 clones, 60% to 85% seen once. The entry originates in a study of cytomegalovirus exposure and HLA in healthy donors. Study-level points and caveats: Cytomegalovirus association was listed for about 150 TCR beta chains. Excluded: some indistinguishable V segments such as TRBV6-2 and TRBV6-3. Earlier results showed most TCR beta V segments being productive about 87% or about 30% of the time. Later work associated approximately 17,000 TCR beta sequences with HLA alleles at 0.05 false discovery rate.

The germline CDR1 and CDR2 sequences are SGHTA and FQGTGA. V lost 5 bases to trimming and J lost 1 base, with 26 bases between them. There are 19 residues in the CDR3. The chain recombines TRBV7-3 with TRBJ1-2; D gene uncertain. The sequencing sample was made of PBMCs. The TCR originated in a woman between 40 and 55 years old in good health and CMV-seronegative. The CDR3 nucleotides are TGTGCCAGCAGCGAACGCGGTGCTCCGGCGGCAAAGGATAACTATGGCTACACCTTC. This encodes CASSERGAPAAKDNYGYTF.